The 27 T cell receptor beta chains presented below share a single source sample, sequenced in a study of T cell changes during pregnancy in multiple sclerosis. Profiling relied on immunoSEQ multiplex PCR, and the TCRdb table lists in-frame clones only, not all of them. The sample carries approximately 74,000 clones, roughly nine tenths recorded once. Here the sequenced sample was peripheral blood, taken before pregnancy. Source of these receptors: a female donor with multiple sclerosis, enrolled in a pregnancy study.

The rearrangement links TRBV19 to TRBJ2-5; TRBD1 aligns across 8 bases. The CDR3 loop spans 16 amino acids. Germline-derived CDR1 and CDR2 are LNHDA and SQIVND (reference sequence). V dropped 3 bases and J dropped 3; count of bases not matched to a gene: 9. The CDR3 loop is CASSMVSGGEEETQYF. DNA of the CDR3: TGTGCCAGTAGTATGGTGTCAGGGGGCGAAGAAGAGACCCAGTACTTC.

V and J are TRBV5-6 and TRBJ2-6, with D possibly matching TRBD1 (6 bases). CDR3 length: 18 residues. The germline gives CDR1 SGHDT, CDR2 YYEEEE. V was pared by 4 bases and J by 0 bases, with 17 bases between. The chain's CDR3 is CASSPLDSSTSGANVLTF. CDR3 bases: TGTGCCAGCAGCCCTCTGGACAGCAGCACCTCTGGGGCCAACGTCCTGACTTTC.

V usage is TRBV5-6 and J usage is TRBJ2-7; D is possibly TRBD2 (6 bases). Trimming took off 1 base at V and 5 bases at J, with 16 bases between the two ends. This CDR3 is 15 amino acids long. Per germline, CDR1 SGHDT and CDR2 YYEEEE. CDR3: CASSLPGLLRDEQYF. CDR3 DNA: TGTGCCAGCAGCTTGCCGGGACTCCTTCGAGACGAGCAGTACTTC.

The chain uses TRBV7-3 and TRBJ2-1; maybe TRBD2 (6 bases). CDR1 and CDR2 from the germline V gene are SGHTA and FQGTGA. The CDR3 is made up of 14 amino acids. Trimming shortened V by 8 bases and J by 2 bases, and 13 bases separated the two germline ends. CDR3 amino acids: CASGTGVPYNEQFF. The CDR3 DNA is TGTGCCAGCGGTACGGGGGTACCCTACAATGAGCAGTTCTTC.

This chain connects TRBV4-2 to TRBJ1-3, with D tentatively TRBD1 (6 bases). The CDR3 is made up of 17 amino acids. Germline V CDR1 and CDR2: LGHNA, YNFKEQ. V was shortened by 3 bases and J by 0 bases, with 15 bases between the two germline ends. In DNA form, the CDR3 reads TGTGCCAGCAGCCAGCGATTACAGGGCGACTCTGGAAACACCATATATTTT. It yields the protein CASSQRLQGDSGNTIYF.

The rearrangement uses TRBV4-1 and TRBJ1-1; 7 positions agree with TRBD1. Germline lookup yields CDR1 MGHRA and CDR2 YSYEKL. V shed 4 bases and J 0 bases; nucleotides not matched to a gene: 17. The CDR3 spans 19 residues. CDR3 loop: CASSPLLRRTGVMNTEAFF. As DNA, the CDR3 is TGCGCCAGCAGCCCACTATTACGTCGGACAGGAGTCATGAACACTGAAGCTTTCTTT.

The V call is TRBV5-4, the J call TRBJ1-1; D remains unclear. CDR1 is SGHNT and CDR2 is YYREEE in the germline V gene (reference sequence). The CDR3 extends over 15 amino acids. V gave up 2 bases and J gave up 1 base, with 12 bases separating them. CDR3 DNA sequence: TGTGCCAGCAGCTTACCAAAGGGAGAGAACACTGAAGCTTTCTTT. Amino acid sequence: CASSLPKGENTEAFF.

The chain recombines TRBV30 with TRBJ1-2; the D gene is possibly TRBD1 (6 bases). V was pared by 2 bases and J by 6 bases, with 16 bases between. Germline loops: CDR1 GTSNPN, CDR2 SVGIG (reference sequence). The CDR3 runs 14 residues. The CDR3 coding sequence is TGTGCCTGGAGTACAGGGAAAGACGTGCATGGCTACACCTTC. Amino acids: CAWSTGKDVHGYTF.

The chain employs TRBV6-1 and TRBJ2-6; no clear D gene. Germline V gives CDR1 MNHNS, CDR2 SASEGT. This CDR3 spans 13 amino acids. Trimming left V 1 base short and J 5 bases short, with 3 bases between. The CDR3 DNA is TGTGCCAGCAGTGAAGACAGGGCCAACGTCCTGACTTTC. Its protein product is CASSEDRANVLTF.

The rearrangement uses TRBV7-9 and TRBJ1-1; D not certain. Trimming cost V 3 bases and J 2 bases, with 7 bases left between them. CDR1 is SEHNR and CDR2 is FQNEAQ in the germline V gene (reference sequence). This CDR3 is 13 amino acids long. This CDR3 reads CASSFGGNTEAFF. The CDR3 bases are TGTGCCAGCAGCTTTGGCGGCAACACTGAAGCTTTCTTT.

This rearrangement joins TRBV6-5 to TRBJ2-7; 10 bases are shared with TRBD1. This CDR3 spans 15 amino acids. Trimming took 2 bases from V and 5 from J; bases not matched to a gene: 6. Germline CDR1 and CDR2: MNHEY and SVGAGI. The CDR3 sequence is CASSYVGQGPHEQYF. The CDR3 DNA sequence: TGTGCCAGCAGTTACGTGGGACAGGGGCCCCACGAGCAGTACTTC.

This chain joins TRBV21-1 and TRBJ1-5. TRBV21-1 is a known pseudogene. CDR3 size: 18 residues. The CDR3 DNA reads TGTGCCAGCAGCAAAGGGAGCGAGGCAACGGCTAGCAATCAGCCCCAGCATTTT. Translation: CASSKGSEATASNQPQHF.

V is TRBV27 and J is TRBJ2-5; D might be TRBD2 (6 bases). The germline CDR1 and CDR2 sequences are MNHEY and SMNVEV (reference sequence). The V gene lost 8 bases and the J gene lost 1 base, with 17 bases spanning the gap. This CDR3 has 15 amino acids. The CDR3 region is CASGAVGGIQETQYF. The CDR3 DNA is TGTGCCAGCGGGGCGGTTGGAGGGATCCAAGAGACCCAGTACTTC.

The chain joins TRBV27 to TRBJ1-4; no reliable D call. The germline V and J ends were trimmed by 7 bases and 0 bases, with 12 bases remaining between them. Germline CDR1 MNHEY, CDR2 SMNVEV (reference sequence). There are 15 residues in the CDR3. The CDR3 DNA follows: TGTGCCAGCATTCTCACGGGGTCAACTAATGAAAAACTGTTTTTT. Translation gives CASILTGSTNEKLFF.

The CDR3 nucleotides read TGTGCCAGCAGCAAGGGGCAGGAGCTCTCCTACGAGCAGTACTTC. Protein: CASSKGQELSYEQYF. The rearrangement links TRBV21-1 to TRBJ2-7; the table's D call TRBD1 went unverified against the DNA. TRBV21-1 is given as a pseudogene. The CDR3 loop spans 15 amino acids.

The CDR3 reads CASSTGTSGRSKDTQYF. The CDR3 DNA is TGCGCCAGCAGCACTGGGACTAGCGGGAGGTCGAAAGATACGCAGTATTTT. The chain employs TRBV5-1 and TRBJ2-3; 15 bases fit TRBD2. CDR1 and CDR2 (germline): SGHRS, YFSETQ. This CDR3 is built from 17 residues. Unmatched junction bases numbered 8, after V lost 4 bases and J lost 5 bases.

This chain links TRBV9 with TRBJ1-3; D might be TRBD1 (6 bases). Trimming left V 0 bases short and J 2 bases short, with 12 bases between. Germline CDR1 and CDR2: SGDLS and YYNGEE. The CDR3 length is 16 residues. The DNA for the CDR3 is TGTGCCAGCAGCGTAGCAAGCAGGGGCACTGGAAACACCATATATTTT. It yields the protein CASSVASRGTGNTIYF. Drawing the rest from reference TRBV9 and TRBJ1-3, the complete variable domain is DSGVTQTPKHLITATGQRVTLRCSPRSGDLSVYWYQQSLDQGLQFLIQYYNGEERAKGNILERFSAQQFPDLHSELNLSSLELGDSALYFCASSVASRGTGNTIYFGEGSWLTVV.

The rearrangement links TRBV6-1 to TRBJ1-2, with no clear D. Deletions cut 1 base from V and 7 bases from J, with 10 bases between. CDR1 MNHNS and CDR2 SASEGT come from the germline V gene. This CDR3 has 13 amino acids. Written as DNA, the CDR3 is TGTGCCAGCAGTGAAGTTAGGGAGAGTGGCTACACCTTC. This encodes CASSEVRESGYTF.

The rearrangement links TRBV2 to TRBJ1-3, with TRBD1 identical over 8 bases. Trimming removed 4 bases from V and 0 bases from J; junction bases left unmatched: 11. Germline CDR1 and CDR2: SNHLY and FYNNEI. This CDR3 comprises 18 residues. CDR3: CASSVEGQGLNSGNTIYF. Written as DNA, the CDR3 is TGTGCCAGCAGTGTAGAAGGACAGGGACTTAACTCTGGAAACACCATATATTTT.

The chain employs TRBV5-1 and TRBJ1-2; D uncertain. The CDR3 runs to 14 residues. V was shortened by 0 bases and J by 10 bases, with 16 bases between the two germline ends. Germline V gene lookup returns CDR1 SGHRS and CDR2 YFSETQ. CDR3 DNA: TGCGCCAGCAGCTTGGGGGCTCTTAAAAAGGTCTACACCTTC. Its protein product is CASSLGALKKVYTF.

This clone was detected once. As DNA, the CDR3 is TGTGCCAGCAGCTTGACAGGGGCAAGGAATACGCAGTATTTT. Protein sequence: CASSLTGARNTQYF. The chain combines TRBV9 with TRBJ2-3; 8 nucleotides match TRBD1. The V and J ends lost 4 bases and 7 bases, in that order; junction bases with no gene match: 8. This CDR3 region has 14 residues. Per the germline V gene, CDR1 is SGDLS and CDR2 is YYNGEE.

The chain employs TRBV11-3 and TRBJ2-3, with D possibly TRBD1 on 5 matching bases. Germline CDR1 reads SGHNT; CDR2 reads YENEEA. Between the trimmed V and J ends, which lost 1 base and 8 bases, there was a span of 7 bases. The CDR3 length is 12 residues. CDR3 nucleotide sequence: TGTGCCAGCAGCTTAGGTGGGGCTACGCAGTATTTT. Translating it yields CASSLGGATQYF.

The J gene is TRBJ2-7, the V gene TRBV11-2; TRBD2 matches 7 bases. Germline V gene lookup returns CDR1 SGHAT and CDR2 FQNNGV. The CDR3 spans 15 residues. J gave up 7 bases and V 5 bases, and 14 bases lay outside the gene matches. The CDR3 reads CASSPGGLAEKEQYF. For the CDR3, the DNA is TGTGCCAGCAGCCCCGGTGGGCTAGCGGAAAAGGAGCAGTACTTC.

The chain links TRBV21-1 to TRBJ2-7; the table's D call, TRBD2, has no DNA check behind it. TRBV21-1 corresponds to a pseudogene. The CDR3 is made up of 16 amino acids. CDR3 sequence: CASSKPCEPRRYEQYF. The CDR3 region has the DNA TGTGCCAGCAGCAAACCCTGTGAGCCCCGCCGCTACGAGCAGTACTTC.

The table lists this clone with a count of one. This chain links TRBV6-6 with TRBJ2-7; 13 bases fit TRBD2. Germline lookup yields CDR1 MNHNY and CDR2 SVGAGI (reference sequence). Trimming removed 4 bases from V and 4 bases from J; junction bases left unmatched: 7. This CDR3 is built from 16 residues. This chain's CDR3 is CASSSGTSGKTYEQYF. The CDR3 nucleotides are TGTGCCAGCAGTTCAGGGACTAGCGGGAAGACATACGAGCAGTACTTC.

The chain recombines TRBV19 with TRBJ2-7; 10 bases align to TRBD2. The germline CDR1 and CDR2 sequences are LNHDA and SQIVND (reference sequence). There are 15 residues in the CDR3. The junction had 7 bases not matched to a gene; V was cut back by 5 bases and J by 3 bases. CDR3 amino acids: CASSASGRPLYEQYF. The CDR3 DNA reads TGTGCCAGTAGTGCTAGCGGGAGACCCCTCTACGAGCAGTACTTC.

This chain connects TRBV4-1 to TRBJ1-2, with D unclear. The CDR3 runs 15 residues. V lost 0 bases and J 4 bases, leaving 12 bases between the germline ends. Germline CDR1 and CDR2: MGHRA and YSYEKL. The CDR3 DNA is TGCGCCAGCAGCCAAGAGCCCGAGGGCAGCTATGGCTACACCTTC. Translating it yields CASSQEPEGSYGYTF.